Reported below is one T cell receptor (beta chain). As yet, its antigen is unknown. The source of the sample is a study of T cell responses to AZD1222 COVID-19 vaccine. Study conclusions and caveats: Females made up more of the donors, who were largely white British, and clonal diversity may have come out too low.

Assay: immunoSEQ multiplex PCR; the TCRdb copy retains only in-frame clones and omits some. The sample records over 100,000 clones, roughly 86% being singletons. Germline-derived CDR1 and CDR2 are LGHDT and YNNKEL (reference sequence). V lost 4 bases to trimming and J lost 1 base, with 17 bases between them. The CDR3 has 16 amino acids. The specimen comprised peripheral blood, sampled on day 0 of AZD1222 vaccination. The TCR was taken from an adult in good health. The chain uses TRBV3-1 (or the pseudogene TRBV3-2) and TRBJ2-7; D possibly uses TRBD1 or TRBD2 (6 bases each). The CDR3 spells CASSRSPTGTSYEQYF. The CDR3 coding sequence is TGTGCCAGCAGCCGTTCCCCAACAGGGACTTCCTACGAGCAGTACTTC.